Each of the 31 T cell receptor beta chains below was sequenced from the same sample in a study of blood T cells in healthy people across ages. Using a J-beta primer mix together with a sample-barcoded 5' primer, a second PCR was run for about 6 to 12 cycles. From the 5' RACE reads, TCRdb called clonotypes with MiXCR, one entry per CDR3 protein. The sample shows 700,000 to 800,000 distinct CDR3 sequences, roughly two fifths of them seen only once. Sequenced: blood. These receptors all stem from a woman aged 55-69 years in good health.

There are many counts of this clonotype. In DNA, the CDR3 is TGTGCCAGCAGCTCAAGCTGGACAGAAACCAACTATGGCTACACCTTC. The encoded protein is CASSSSWTETNYGYTF. This sequence joins TRBV7-2 and TRBJ1-2; perhaps TRBD1 as D (6 bases). Per germline, CDR1 SGHTA and CDR2 FQGNSA. With 4 bases removed from V and 2 bases from J, the gap between germline ends came to 17 bases. The CDR3 is 16 residues long.

This clonotype was seen a handful of times. The chain is built from TRBV3-1 and TRBJ1-2, with a tentative D call TRBD1 (6 bases). CDR1 and CDR2 from the germline V gene are LGHDT and YNNKEL (reference sequence). The V gene lost 4 bases and the J gene lost 2 bases, with 11 bases spanning the gap. The CDR3 has 14 residues. CDR3 loop: CASSRGQTNYGYTF. The CDR3 DNA reads TGTGCCAGCAGCCGCGGACAGACAAACTATGGCTACACCTTC.

V gene TRBV5-1 combines with J gene TRBJ2-7, with a tentative D call TRBD1 (6 bases). The CDR3 runs to 14 residues. V lost 3 bases to trimming and J lost 0 bases, with 10 bases between them. The germline V gene has CDR1 SGHRS and CDR2 YFSETQ. CDR3 sequence (DNA): TGCGCCAGCAGCTCCAGGGGAAACTCCTACGAGCAGTACTTC. It specifies CASSSRGNSYEQYF.

In its sample, this clonotype was seen a few times. The J gene is TRBJ1-3, the V gene TRBV20-1, with D unresolved. The CDR3 contains 11 residues. Trimming pared 0 bases from V and 4 bases from J, leaving 1 base between. Germline CDR1 DFQATT, CDR2 SNEGSKA (reference sequence). The CDR3 is CSAREGNTIYF. Here the CDR3 DNA reads TGCAGTGCTAGAGAAGGAAACACCATATATTTT.

This clonotype was counted between two and nine times. This chain uses TRBV5-1 with TRBJ2-1; no clear D. The end of the DNA is better explained by TRBJ2-7, so the J call may be wrong. The germline CDR1 and CDR2 sequences are SGHRS and YFSETQ. CDR3 length equals 15 residues. CDR3 DNA sequence: TGCGCCAGCCGCTCTGGCGCCAGCTCCTACAATGAGCAGTACTTC. Translating gives CASRSGASSYNEQYF.

The gene calls are TRBV13 and TRBJ2-1, with TRBD1 matching over 7 bases. With V trimmed by 5 bases and J by 0 bases, 7 bases remained unmatched. The CDR3 consists of 16 residues. CDR1 and CDR2 from the germline V gene are PRHDT and FYEKMQ (reference sequence). CDR3 residues: CASSPEAGGSYNEQFF. Here the CDR3 DNA reads TGTGCCAGCAGCCCCGAAGCAGGGGGCTCCTACAATGAGCAGTTCTTC.

The gene calls are TRBV10-3 and TRBJ2-3; no firm D call. This CDR3 has 13 amino acids. Germline lookup yields CDR1 ENHRY and CDR2 SYGVKD. With 5 bases removed from V and 5 bases from J, the gap between germline ends came to 11 bases. As DNA, the CDR3 is TGTGCCATCAGTCGCAGAGAGGAAGATACGCAGTATTTT. Encoded protein: CAISRREEDTQYF.

V gene TRBV7-9 combines with J gene TRBJ1-2, with no clear D. The CDR3 length is 14 residues. V was shortened by 1 base and J by 5 bases, with 11 bases between the two germline ends. The germline V gene has CDR1 SEHNR and CDR2 FQNEAQ (reference sequence). CDR3 in DNA: TGTGCCAGCAGCTTAGAGCCAACGGCGTATGGCTACACCTTC. It encodes CASSLEPTAYGYTF.

The table lists this clonotype with a few counts. This chain joins TRBV24-1 and TRBJ2-1; 8 positions match TRBD2. Germline lookup yields CDR1 KGHDR and CDR2 SFDVKD. CDR3 length equals 17 residues. V lost 3 bases and J lost 7; bases outside the gene matches: 13. The CDR3 sequence is CATSDPPLAGRGNEQFF. The DNA for the CDR3 is TGTGCCACCAGTGATCCCCCACTAGCCGGGAGGGGTAATGAGCAGTTCTTC.

This clonotype was seen a handful of times. The chain joins TRBV6-5 to TRBJ2-4; possible D gene TRBD2, 6 bases. Trimming shortened V by 4 bases and J by 5 bases, and 18 bases separated the two germline ends. CDR3 length: 16 residues. From germline, CDR1 is MNHEY and CDR2 SVGAGI. CDR3 loop: CASSLGVDAGQNIQYF. Here the CDR3 DNA reads TGTGCCAGCAGTTTGGGGGTTGACGCGGGACAAAACATTCAGTACTTC.

V gene TRBV2 combines with J gene TRBJ2-3; D might be TRBD1 (6 bases). Germline lookup yields CDR1 SNHLY and CDR2 FYNNEI. The CDR3 runs 12 residues. V lost 11 bases, J lost 2 bases, and 11 bases lay in between. In DNA form, the CDR3 reads TGTGCCGTCCGGGACAACACAGATACGCAGTATTTT. This translates into CAVRDNTDTQYF.

J is TRBJ2-3 and V is TRBV18; D is perhaps TRBD2 (5 bases). This CDR3 region has 18 residues. Trimming took off 2 bases at V and 1 base at J, with 19 bases between the two ends. Germline V lookup: CDR1 KGHSH, CDR2 LQKENI. In DNA, the CDR3 is TGTGCCAGCTCACCAGCTCGGAGGAGCGAGAGTCGCACAGATACGCAGTATTTT. This gives the protein CASSPARRSESRTDTQYF.

There are a few counts of this clonotype. The J gene is TRBJ2-6, the V gene TRBV6-2 or TRBV6-3; D is uncertain. The CDR3 covers 17 residues. V gave up 8 bases and J gave up 0 bases, with 17 bases separating them. Germline CDR1 is MNHEY and CDR2 is SVGEGT. CDR3 DNA: TGTGCCAGCTCTCTACGCCAACAGAACTCTGGGGCCAACGTCCTGACTTTC. Its translation: CASSLRQQNSGANVLTF.

V is TRBV10-3 and J is TRBJ2-1; D is possibly TRBD1 (7 bases). Per germline, CDR1 ENHRY and CDR2 SYGVKD. CDR3 length equals 13 residues. The germline V and J ends were trimmed by 10 bases and 8 bases, with 18 bases remaining between them. The CDR3, as DNA: TGTGCCACCCTTGCCAGGGGGGACGATGAGCAGTTCTTC. Translation: CATLARGDDEQFF.

V usage is TRBV19 and J usage is TRBJ2-5, with D perhaps TRBD2 (6 bases). The V end lost 3 bases, the J end lost 2 bases, and 10 bases lay between the germline ends. The CDR3 spans 14 residues. Germline V lookup: CDR1 LNHDA, CDR2 SQIVND (reference sequence). This CDR3 reads CASSIVGGQETQYF. The CDR3, as DNA: TGTGCCAGTAGTATTGTGGGAGGACAAGAGACCCAGTACTTC.

Of note for this clonotype: Just one base apart from a much larger clone, this may be a read error. This chain connects TRBV20-1 to TRBJ2-7, with D perhaps matching TRBD1 or TRBD2 (5 bases each). Germline CDR1 reads DFQATT; CDR2 reads SNEGSKA (reference sequence). The CDR3 runs 14 residues. V was clipped by 5 bases and J by 7 bases, with 21 bases between them. In DNA form, the CDR3 reads TGCAGTGCTCCCGGGGCGGTTAAAGGCATTGAGCAGTACTTC. Encoded protein: CSAPGAVKGIEQYF.

This clonotype was observed a handful of times. The V call is TRBV3-1, the J call TRBJ2-1, with D maybe TRBD2 (5 bases). Germline assignment: CDR1 LGHDT and CDR2 YNNKEL (reference sequence). The CDR3 contains 13 residues. V was trimmed by 1 base and J by 10 bases, leaving 11 bases between them. The CDR3 nucleotides are TGTGCCAGCAGCCAAGGAGGGCTACGCGAGCAGTTCTTC. Translating gives CASSQGGLREQFF.

This chain uses TRBV24-1 with TRBJ1-1; the D gene is possibly TRBD1 (6 bases). Trimming stripped 5 bases from V and 1 base from J, with 10 bases between. CDR1 KGHDR and CDR2 SFDVKD come from the germline V gene. This CDR3 comprises 14 residues. The CDR3: CATSGPGANTEAFF. Written as DNA, the CDR3 is TGTGCCACCAGTGGCCCGGGGGCGAACACTGAAGCTTTCTTT.

The rearrangement links TRBV5-6 to TRBJ2-7, with D possibly called TRBD1 or TRBD2 (5 bases each). Per the germline V gene, CDR1 is SGHDT and CDR2 is YYEEEE. This CDR3 is 15 amino acids long. Trimming pared 4 bases from V and 2 bases from J, leaving 16 bases between. The CDR3 DNA reads as TGTGCCAGCAGCCACAGCAGGGACCCACCCTACGAGCAGTACTTC. This sequence encodes CASSHSRDPPYEQYF.

The chain is built from TRBV15 and TRBJ2-1, with TRBD1 matching 7 bases. The CDR3 loop spans 15 amino acids. J lost 2 bases, V lost 6 bases, and 7 bases had no gene match. Germline V gives CDR1 LNHNV, CDR2 YYDKDF (reference sequence). The CDR3 region is CATRNPGTAYNEQFF. In nucleotides, the CDR3 is TGTGCCACCAGAAACCCCGGGACAGCCTACAATGAGCAGTTCTTC.

This clonotype was seen a few times. This chain joins TRBV27 and TRBJ1-2, with a tentative D call TRBD1 (5 bases). The CDR3 has 13 amino acids. Germline V gene lookup returns CDR1 MNHEY and CDR2 SMNVEV (reference sequence). V was cut by 5 bases and J by 4 bases, with 11 bases left in between. Here the CDR3 DNA reads TGTGCCAGCAGTAAAGGCGGGACCTATGGCTACACCTTC. Protein sequence: CASSKGGTYGYTF.

Only a few counts were recorded for this clonotype. This chain connects TRBV7-2 to TRBJ2-1; TRBD2 might be the D (7 bases). From germline, CDR1 is SGHTA and CDR2 FQGNSA. The CDR3 covers 14 residues. V was cut by 5 bases and J by 8 bases, with 16 bases left in between. In DNA, the CDR3 is TGTGCCAGCAGCGGGGGGGGGCGGGAGTATGAGCAGTTCTTC. Encoded protein: CASSGGGREYEQFF.

The genes are TRBV20-1 and TRBJ2-4, with 7 bases lining up with TRBD2. TRBJ2-7 explains the end of the DNA better; the J call may be wrong. Looked up from germline, CDR1 is DFQATT and CDR2 is SNEGSKA (reference sequence). CDR3 length: 13 residues. The CDR3 here is CSAIKRDPYEQYF. The CDR3 DNA is TGCAGTGCCATAAAGCGGGACCCCTACGAGCAGTACTTC.

The chain is built from TRBV2 and TRBJ2-1; maybe TRBD1 (6 bases). From germline, CDR1 is SNHLY and CDR2 FYNNEI. V gave up 6 bases and J gave up 4 bases, with 13 bases separating them. The CDR3 runs to 14 residues. The CDR3 loop reads CASSPPDSYNEQFF. CDR3 coding DNA: TGTGCCAGCAGCCCTCCGGACAGTTACAATGAGCAGTTCTTC.

This chain uses TRBV7-9 with TRBJ2-1, with D perhaps TRBD2 (5 bases). This CDR3 has 13 amino acids. V was trimmed by 1 base and J by 8 bases, leaving 9 bases between them. CDR1 SEHNR and CDR2 FQNEAQ come from the germline V gene (reference sequence). The DNA of the CDR3 is TGTGCCAGCAGCTTAGAGCTAGCCTATGAGCAGTTCTTC. Translating it yields CASSLELAYEQFF.

This chain joins TRBV12-5 and TRBJ2-5; 9 bases line up with TRBD1. The J call may be in error: the DNA end matches TRBJ2-7 better. In germline, CDR1 is LGHNT, CDR2 FRNRAP. This CDR3 is built from 14 residues. Written as DNA, the CDR3 is TGTGCTAGTGGCCCCGGGACAGGGATCTACGAGCAGTACTTC. This codes for CASGPGTGIYEQYF.

In this sample, this clonotype turned up a few times. This chain joins TRBV9 and TRBJ2-3; the D is unclear. V was shortened by 0 bases and J by 4 bases, with 9 bases between the two germline ends. The CDR3 covers 14 residues. CDR1 is SGDLS and CDR2 is YYNGEE in the germline V gene. The CDR3 DNA follows: TGTGCCAGCAGCGTAGAAGGATTGGCAGATACGCAGTATTTT. It encodes CASSVEGLADTQYF.

The V gene is TRBV20-1, the J gene TRBJ1-1; D is unclear. Per the germline V gene, CDR1 is DFQATT and CDR2 is SNEGSKA (reference sequence). This CDR3 has 15 residues. Trimming took off 0 bases at V and 4 bases at J, with 15 bases between the two ends. The CDR3 DNA sequence: TGCAGTGCTAGAGAGAGCAGGAATGGGGTCACTGAAGCTTTCTTT. Amino acids: CSARESRNGVTEAFF.

In its sample, this clonotype was seen a few times. The chain couples TRBV10-3 to TRBJ2-2; D not certain. Per germline, CDR1 ENHRY and CDR2 SYGVKD. V lost 2 bases, J lost 7 bases, and 11 bases lay in between. The length of the CDR3 is 14 residues. The CDR3 DNA follows: TGTGCCATCAGTGAGAAGGGCCCAGGCGGGGAGCTGTTTTTT. Its translation is CAISEKGPGGELFF.

This clonotype was observed a handful of times. This chain links TRBV14 with TRBJ2-5, with unresolved D. CDR1 is SGHDN, CDR2 FVKESK, per germline. The germline V and J ends were trimmed by 6 bases and 5 bases, with 7 bases remaining between them. This CDR3 comprises 11 residues. The DNA of the CDR3 is TGTGCCAGCAGTGGATTTGAGACCCAGTACTTC. It yields the protein CASSGFETQYF.

The chain is built from TRBV3-1 and TRBJ1-5; D gene unclear. With 1 base removed from V and 1 base from J, the gap between germline ends came to 8 bases. Germline lookup yields CDR1 LGHDT and CDR2 YNNKEL (reference sequence). This CDR3 spans 15 amino acids. CDR3 sequence reads: CASSQVSGSNQPQHF. For the CDR3, the DNA is TGTGCCAGCAGCCAAGTTTCCGGCAGCAATCAGCCCCAGCATTTT.